These T cell receptor beta chains were read from a single sample in a study of immune evolution from preneoplasia to lung adenocarcinoma. Sequenced by immunoSEQ multiplex PCR; TCRdb stores in-frame clones only, minus some. The sample contains 8,000 to 8,500 clones, roughly 80% of which appear only once. Input material: FFPE invasive lung adenocarcinoma tissue. The source of these receptors is a person aged 50-75 years with lung adenocarcinoma. Each CDR3 is given with its conserved first and last residue. A D gene is named only where the DNA matches it firmly. Clone size, where shown, is once, few, many, or a class for clones that have expanded.

clone_size,v_call,j_call,d_call,cdr3_aa,cdr3_nt
.,TRBV6-6,TRBJ2-3,.,CASSYRTADTQYF,TGTGCCAGCAGTTACCGAACAGCAGATACGCAGTATTTT
.,TRBV29-1,TRBJ2-7,.,CSVLGSGAYEQYF,TGCAGCGTTTTAGGGTCAGGAGCCTACGAGCAGTACTTC
.,TRBV7-8,TRBJ2-1,.,CASSFSTFSGNEQFF,TGTGCCAGCAGCTTCTCAACTTTCTCTGGGAATGAGCAGTTCTTC
once,TRBV6-5,TRBJ2-7,.,CASSTPTGFTYEQYF,TGTGCCAGCAGCACACCAACAGGGTTTACCTACGAGCAGTACTTC
.,TRBV11-2,TRBJ2-7,TRBD2,CASSGGLAGVRMVYEQYF,TGTGCCAGCAGCGGTGGACTAGCGGGAGTAAGAATGGTCTACGAGCAGTACTTC
.,TRBV5-4,TRBJ2-3,TRBD1,CASRPDQGDTDTQYF,TGTGCCAGCAGGCCGGATCAGGGGGACACAGATACGCAGTATTTT
.,TRBV6-1,TRBJ1-5,.,CASSEGWGVPRNQPQHF,TGTGCCAGCAGTGAAGGGTGGGGGGTTCCCCGCAATCAGCCCCAGCATTTT
.,TRBV5-1,TRBJ2-3,TRBD1,CASSLAGQGTDTQYF,TGCGCCAGCAGCTTGGCGGGACAGGGCACAGATACGCAGTATTTT
.,TRBV4-1,TRBJ1-4,.,CASSQPNRVYRRGSEKLFF,TGCGCCAGCAGCCAACCAAATCGGGTTTACCGGCGGGGTAGTGAAAAACTGTTTTTT
.,TRBV28,TRBJ2-3,.,CASSAPRTSTDTQYF,TGTGCCAGCAGCGCCCCAAGGACTAGCACAGATACGCAGTATTTT
once,TRBV11-2,TRBJ1-3,.,CASSESSGNTIYF,TGTGCCAGCAGCGAATCCTCTGGAAACACCATATATTTT
.,TRBV6-6,TRBJ1-5,.,CASSYGEGNQPQHF,TGTGCCAGCAGTTACGGGGAGGGCAATCAGCCCCAGCATTTT
once,TRBV9,TRBJ1-4,.,CASSNSLTTNEKLFF,TGTGCCAGCAGCAACTCCTTGACAACTAATGAAAAACTGTTTTTT
.,TRBV29-1,TRBJ2-5,.,CSVERTWNQETQYF,TGCAGCGTTGAACGGACTTGGAACCAAGAGACCCAGTACTTC
.,TRBV7-9,TRBJ2-1,TRBD2,CASSLQAGGRNEQFF,TGTGCCAGCAGCTTACAAGCGGGAGGGCGTAATGAGCAGTTCTTC
.,TRBV7-9,TRBJ1-1,.,CASSLGQKNTEAFF,TGTGCCAGCAGCTTAGGACAGAAGAACACTGAAGCTTTCTTT
.,TRBV2,TRBJ1-5,.,CASRDARSSGNQPQHF,TGTGCCAGCAGGGATGCCCGGAGCAGTGGCAATCAGCCCCAGCATTTT
.,TRBV18,TRBJ2-7,TRBD1,CASSPRQGVYEQYF,TGTGCCAGCTCACCCCGGCAGGGGGTCTACGAGCAGTACTTC
once,TRBV28,TRBJ1-1,.,CASRDTMNTEAFF,TGTGCCAGCAGGGACACTATGAACACTGAAGCTTTCTTT
.,TRBV7-8,TRBJ1-5,TRBD1,CASSSGTGSLWPQHF,TGTGCCAGCAGCTCAGGGACAGGTTCCTTATGGCCCCAGCATTTT
once,TRBV5-6,TRBJ1-2,.,CASRPGTDYGYTF,TGTGCCAGCAGGCCCGGGACGGACTATGGCTACACCTTC
.,TRBV28,TRBJ2-5,TRBD2,CASSFPLGRGLAQLQETQYF,TGTGCCAGCAGTTTTCCTCTGGGGAGGGGACTAGCGCAACTTCAAGAGACCCAGTACTTC
few,TRBV19,TRBJ1-2,TRBD1,CASTQSAGGNYGYTF,TGTGCCAGTACCCAAAGCGCAGGGGGTAACTATGGCTACACCTTC
.,TRBV7-6,TRBJ2-7,TRBD1,CASSLIRGLGNEQYF,TGTGCCAGCAGCCTAATCAGGGGGCTCGGGAACGAGCAGTACTTC
.,TRBV6-6,TRBJ1-5,.,CASVQGSNQPQHF,TGTGCCAGCGTGCAGGGTAGCAATCAGCCCCAGCATTTT
.,TRBV6-5,TRBJ2-1,.,CASSYSPDNEQFF,TGTGCCAGCAGTTACTCACCGGATAATGAGCAGTTCTTC
.,TRBV7-9,TRBJ2-6,.,CARSHLGGLSAGANVLTF,TGTGCCAGGAGCCATCTCGGGGGCCTATCTGCTGGGGCCAACGTCCTGACTTTC
.,TRBV5-6,TRBJ2-7,.,CASSLAHSPYEQYF,TGTGCCAGCAGCTTGGCCCACAGCCCCTACGAGCAGTACTTC
.,TRBV28,TRBJ1-3,.,CASSRRAGVGNTIYF,TGTGCCAGCAGCCGCCGGGCAGGGGTCGGAAACACCATATATTTT
.,TRBV29-1,TRBJ2-7,TRBD1,CSVAGTADSYEQYF,TGCAGCGTTGCAGGGACAGCGGACTCCTACGAGCAGTACTTC
.,TRBV11-2,TRBJ2-2,.,CASSLVGRYGELFF,TGTGCCAGCAGCTTAGTTGGGCGGTACGGGGAGCTGTTTTTT
.,TRBV19,TRBJ2-5,TRBD1,CASRLGQGEETQYF,TGTGCCAGTAGGCTCGGACAGGGTGAAGAGACCCAGTACTTC
.,TRBV11-2,TRBJ2-1,TRBD2,CASSGSGIGREQFF,TGTGCCAGCAGCGGAAGCGGGATCGGTCGTGAGCAGTTCTTC
few,TRBV6-1,TRBJ1-4,.,CASKSEGKGEKLFF,TGTGCCAGCAAGTCCGAAGGGAAAGGTGAAAAACTGTTTTTT
.,TRBV15,TRBJ1-4,.,CATSRDLGGVNEKLFF,TGTGCCACCAGCAGAGATCTTGGGGGAGTAAATGAAAAACTGTTTTTT
.,TRBV5-1,TRBJ1-4,.,CASSLVGRTVSTNEKLFF,TGCGCCAGCAGCTTGGTGGGGCGGACAGTTTCTACGAATGAAAAACTGTTTTTT
.,TRBV6-5,TRBJ2-1,TRBD2,CASSPATSGRNEQFF,TGTGCCAGCAGTCCTGCGACTAGCGGGAGAAATGAGCAGTTCTTC
.,TRBV6-1,TRBJ2-3,.,CASRGTGGTDTQYF,TGTGCCAGCAGGGGGACCGGTGGCACAGATACGCAGTATTTT
.,TRBV6-1,TRBJ2-1,TRBD1,CASSELGDRYFF,TGTGCCAGCAGTGAATTAGGGGACAGGTATTTCTTC
.,TRBV28,TRBJ1-5,.,CASSLAGVQPQHF,TGTGCCAGCAGTTTGGCAGGGGTTCAGCCCCAGCATTTT
.,TRBV4-2,TRBJ1-5,TRBD1,CASSQGQDYSNQPQHF,TGTGCCAGCAGCCAGGGACAGGATTATAGCAATCAGCCCCAGCATTTT
.,TRBV14,TRBJ2-7,TRBD2,CASSQGRSGRWYF,TGTGCCAGCAGCCAAGGACGGAGCGGGAGGTGGTACTTC